This is a list of T cell receptor beta chains from one sample in a study of T cell responses to AZD1222 COVID-19 vaccine. Data came from immunoSEQ multiplex PCR; TCRdb stores just in-frame clones and leaves some out. This table has some 180,000 clones, around 90% appearing once. The specimen comprised peripheral blood, sampled 28 days after the second AZD1222 dose. All receptors come from an adult who received the AZD1222 COVID-19 vaccine. CDR3s include the opening cysteine and the closing phenylalanine or tryptophan. Fields, in order: V gene, J gene, CDR3 protein.

>TRBV29-1|TRBJ2-2
CSVVLPDLTVFGELFF
>TRBV5-1|TRBJ2-5
CASSPIDRDRETQYF
>TRBV5-1|TRBJ2-2
CASNPQGGFTGELFF
>TRBV5-8|TRBJ1-3
CASNRGHSGNTIYF
>TRBV7-9|TRBJ1-2
CASSNREQIHGYTF
>TRBV11-2|TRBJ1-1
CASSFDSLRAFF
>TRBV3-1/TRBV3-2|TRBJ1-2
CASRDYGYTF
>TRBV7-8|TRBJ2-5
CASSLARETQYF
>TRBV29-1|TRBJ2-3
CSVEPGGVDTQYF
>TRBV27|TRBJ2-7
CASKAEGGFSEQYF
>TRBV27|TRBJ1-4
CASSPGWSEKLFF
>TRBV9|TRBJ1-6
CASSPASSYNSPLHF
>TRBV6-5|TRBJ1-5
CASSYPGAKQPQHF
>TRBV5-4|TRBJ1-2
CASSLVGGGANYGYTF
>TRBV6-2/TRBV6-3|TRBJ2-2
CASSLGSGATGGELFF
>TRBV6-5|TRBJ1-4
CASRFLTNEKLFF
>TRBV7-9|TRBJ1-4
CASSRTGLNEKLFF
>TRBV6-6|TRBJ2-1
CASSLGLAPHNEQFF
>TRBV9|TRBJ2-3
CASSVATRAGLDTQYF
>TRBV6-1|TRBJ2-1
CASSERGGAWGNEQFF
>TRBV3-1/TRBV3-2|TRBJ2-7
CASSQDWQGVREQYF
>TRBV18|TRBJ1-2
CASSPPGDYGYTF
>TRBV27|TRBJ2-7
CASSLTSQGAYEQYF
>TRBV2|TRBJ2-3
CASSERGTGGWETDTQYF
>TRBV27|TRBJ2-5
CASSLDPDRGETQYF
>TRBV5-1|TRBJ1-4
CASRDRGLEKLFF
>TRBV6-5|TRBJ1-3
CASFESFSGNTIYF
>TRBV30|TRBJ2-1
CAGLRRSPSYNEQFF
>TRBV27|TRBJ2-3
CASSLQDPSTDTQYF
>TRBV18|TRBJ1-4
CASSAISTNEKLFF
>TRBV15|TRBJ2-2
CATSIGTPNTGELFF
>TRBV19|TRBJ1-3
CASSMVTASSIYF
>TRBV10-2|TRBJ2-3
CASSESDRSTDTQYF
>TRBV5-6|TRBJ1-5
CASSLAAAINQPQHF
>TRBV19|TRBJ2-2
CASSSPSWTSGELNTGELFF
>TRBV7-2|TRBJ2-3
CASSFTGGAPDTQYF
>TRBV19|TRBJ1-5
CASSVGTGVYQPQHF
>TRBV7-9|TRBJ1-5
CASSSTQETQPQHF
>TRBV27|TRBJ1-1
CASSLGDTGTEAFF
>TRBV28|TRBJ2-3
CASSTNHRGRRTDTQYF
>TRBV12-3/TRBV12-4|TRBJ2-7
CASRRRGRNEQYF
>TRBV4-3|TRBJ2-1
CASSQGWGTSGNNEQFF
>TRBV7-8|TRBJ2-5
CASSLVGETQYF
>TRBV5-1|TRBJ2-1
CASSLSDTYYNEQFF
>TRBV7-2|TRBJ2-7
CASSSYRGSYEQYF
>TRBV14|TRBJ2-5
CASSRARGETQYF
>TRBV4-1|TRBJ1-2
CASRSQGAGGYTF
>TRBV5-5|TRBJ1-2
CASSLTDRVIYGYTF
>TRBV9|TRBJ1-4
CASSVGTATNEKLFF